This T cell receptor beta chain was obtained from a study of OX40 agonist ivuxolimab in advanced cancers. Comment on this clone: Its antigen remains unidentified.

Using immunoSEQ multiplex PCR, the repertoire was profiled, and TCRdb retains in-frame clones only, with some absent. The table has around 53,000 clones, 85% to 90% seen once. Whole-study results and caveats: CD4+ and CD8+ blood T cells expanded clonally by week 6 at 0.1 to 3.0 mg/kg. Expanded clones were, on average, more numerous in CD8+ T cells than in CD4+. Among some nonresponders, normalized T-cell clonal expansion was also low.

There are 13 residues in the CDR3. V dropped 5 bases and J dropped 6 bases, with 11 bases sitting between them. Per the germline V gene, CDR1 is SEHNR and CDR2 is FQNEAQ (reference sequence). The sample in question was CD4+ or CD8+ T cells sorted from blood, obtained in a trial of the OX40 agonist ivuxolimab. The rearrangement joins TRBV7-9 to TRBJ2-1, with a possible D match to TRBD2 (5 bases). The receptor comes from an adult with an advanced solid tumor such as melanoma, head and neck, liver or kidney cancer. DNA of the CDR3: TGTGCCAGCAGCCTAGGACTTCTCAATGAGCAGTTCTTC. Protein product: CASSLGLLNEQFF.